The 26 T cell receptor beta chains below come from one sample, sequenced in a study of blood T cell repertoires in COVID-19. Method: immunoSEQ multiplex PCR; TCRdb's copy keeps in-frame clones and lacks some. The data hold about 150,000 clones, with approximately 88% observed a single time. What was sequenced was PBMCs or T cells enriched from blood (not recorded which). All receptors derive from a young woman with acute COVID-19.

The chain couples TRBV6-5 to TRBJ2-5; 8 bases agree with TRBD2. CDR3 length: 14 residues. V trimming: 5 bases; J trimming: 4 bases; junction bases outside the gene matches: 6. Germline-derived CDR1 and CDR2 are MNHEY and SVGAGI. The CDR3 region is CASSRTRGGETQYF. The CDR3, as DNA: TGTGCCAGCAGTAGGACTCGGGGGGGAGAGACCCAGTACTTC.

V is TRBV24-1 and J is TRBJ2-1, with TRBD2 identical over 12 bases. The CDR3 extends over 20 amino acids. V shed 5 bases, J shed 0 bases, and the junction held 13 bases outside the gene matches. Germline CDR1 reads KGHDR; CDR2 reads SFDVKD. The CDR3 coding sequence is TGTGCCACCAGTGGCAGACCGGGACTAGCGGGCGTTAGCTCCTACAATGAGCAGTTCTTC. Its translation: CATSGRPGLAGVSSYNEQFF.

CDR3 region: CASSKGAASTDTQYF. DNA for the CDR3: TGTGCCAGCAGTAAGGGGGCGGCAAGCACAGATACGCAGTATTTT. This chain links TRBV6-5 with TRBJ2-3, with 7 bases fitting TRBD1. Germline trimming cut 5 bases from V and 0 bases from J; bases unmatched to any gene: 5. Looked up from germline, CDR1 is MNHEY and CDR2 is SVGAGI. This CDR3 is built from 15 residues.

This chain uses TRBV5-1 with TRBJ2-5, with a possible D match to TRBD1 (5 bases). V was shortened by 7 bases and J by 4 bases, with 20 bases between the two germline ends. The CDR3 spans 15 residues. Germline V gene lookup returns CDR1 SGHRS and CDR2 YFSETQ. CDR3 residues: CASCIRSGLSETQYF. As DNA, the CDR3 is TGCGCCAGCTGTATCCGATCAGGGTTATCAGAGACCCAGTACTTC.

This sequence joins TRBV7-3 and TRBJ2-1; 8 nucleotides match TRBD1. In germline, CDR1 is SGHTA, CDR2 FQGTGA. The ends lost 2 bases at V and 5 bases at J; junction bases unmatched: 5. The CDR3 totals 15 residues. The CDR3 spells CASSLDRGTDNEQFF. The CDR3 bases are TGTGCCAGCAGCTTAGACAGGGGTACGGACAATGAGCAGTTCTTC.

This rearrangement joins TRBV5-1 to TRBJ2-5; D possibly corresponds to TRBD2 (6 bases). The ends were cut back, 7 bases at V and 3 bases at J, with 13 bases in the middle. Germline CDR1 is SGHRS and CDR2 is YFSETQ. This CDR3 is 13 amino acids long. This CDR3 reads CASQAGWEETQYF. For the CDR3, the DNA is TGCGCCAGCCAGGCGGGGTGGGAAGAGACCCAGTACTTC.

V is TRBV19 and J is TRBJ1-3; D uncertain. This CDR3 is built from 14 residues. V was clipped by 4 bases and J by 0 bases, with 7 bases between them. The V gene's germline CDR1 is LNHDA and CDR2 SQIVND (reference sequence). CDR3 loop: CASSTGSSGNTIYF. In DNA, the CDR3 is TGTGCCAGTAGTACCGGGAGCTCTGGAAACACCATATATTTT.

The chain combines TRBV7-8 with TRBJ2-1, with D possibly TRBD1 on 6 matching bases. Per germline, CDR1 SGHVS and CDR2 FQNEAQ. Deletions cut 6 bases from V and 5 bases from J, with 20 bases between. This CDR3 spans 16 amino acids. The CDR3 DNA follows: TGTGCCAGCAGTCCTAGCCTGGACAGCCAAAACAATGAGCAGTTCTTC. Protein: CASSPSLDSQNNEQFF.

The J gene is TRBJ1-1, the V gene TRBV24-1; unclear D gene. This CDR3 comprises 11 residues. CDR1 and CDR2 from the germline V gene are KGHDR and SFDVKD. V was cut by 10 bases and J by 3 bases, with 8 bases left in between. The CDR3, as DNA: TGTGCCACAAGCGAAGACACTGAAGCTTTCTTT. This translates into CATSEDTEAFF.

The V gene is TRBV7-9, the J gene TRBJ1-2; 8 bases map to TRBD1. J lost 1 base, V lost 2 bases, and 6 bases had no gene match. The CDR3 totals 16 residues. The germline V gene encodes CDR1 SEHNR and CDR2 FQNEAQ (reference sequence). The CDR3 spells CASSLKRTGINYGYTF. The CDR3 DNA is TGTGCCAGCAGCTTAAAGCGGACAGGGATTAACTATGGCTACACCTTC.

This chain connects TRBV4-2 to TRBJ2-5, with D tentatively TRBD2 (5 bases). CDR3 length: 13 amino acids. V lost 4 bases and J 5 bases, leaving 11 bases between the germline ends. CDR1 is LGHNA, CDR2 YNFKEQ, per germline. CDR3 sequence reads: CASSPGRGETQYF. The CDR3 region has the DNA TGTGCCAGCAGCCCTGGTCGGGGTGAGACCCAGTACTTC.

The V call is TRBV19, the J call TRBJ1-2; 7 bases agree with TRBD1. V lost 7 bases and J lost 0; bases outside the gene matches: 11. The CDR3 length is 16 residues. Germline CDR1 is LNHDA and CDR2 is SQIVND (reference sequence). CDR3 coding DNA: TGTGCCAGTACTATTGGGACAGCGATATCTAACTATGGCTACACCTTC. Translation: CASTIGTAISNYGYTF.

In this sample, this clone turned up a few times. The rearrangement uses TRBV5-4 and TRBJ1-4; a possible D gene is TRBD1 (5 bases). V gave up 3 bases and J gave up 3 bases, with 6 bases separating them. Germline CDR1 SGHNT, CDR2 YYREEE (reference sequence). The CDR3 is 13 amino acids. This CDR3 reads CASSSTANEKLFF. Here the CDR3 DNA reads TGTGCCAGCAGCTCGACAGCTAATGAAAAACTGTTTTTT.

The chain recombines TRBV4-3 with TRBJ2-2; 7 nucleotides align to TRBD2. Germline V gene lookup returns CDR1 LGHNA and CDR2 YSLEER. Germline trimming cut 1 base from V and 2 bases from J; bases unmatched to any gene: 1. CDR3 length equals 15 residues. The CDR3 coding sequence is TGCGCCAGCAGCCAAGGCGGGAGAAACACCGGGGAGCTGTTTTTT. The encoded protein is CASSQGGRNTGELFF.

J is TRBJ2-3 and V is TRBV9, with 11 bases fitting TRBD2. Trimming took 4 bases from V and 4 from J; bases not matched to a gene: 8. This CDR3 region has 16 residues. Germline CDR1 SGDLS, CDR2 YYNGEE. The CDR3 is CASSSLSGRAADTQYF. CDR3 nucleotides: TGTGCCAGCAGCTCACTTAGCGGGAGGGCCGCAGATACGCAGTATTTT.

The sample holds one count of this clone. This chain links TRBV11-2 with TRBJ2-7, with 9 nucleotides matching TRBD2. The CDR3 is 15 residues long. Trimming removed 4 bases from V and 1 base from J; junction bases left unmatched: 5. CDR1 is SGHAT, CDR2 FQNNGV, per germline. The CDR3 here is CASSSPLAGSYEQYF. CDR3 nucleotides: TGTGCCAGCAGCTCACCGCTAGCGGGATCCTACGAGCAGTACTTC. The full variable domain, rest sourced from reference TRBV11-2 and TRBJ2-7, is EAGVAQSPRYKIIEKRQSVAFWCNPISGHATLYWYQQILGQGPKLLIQFQNNGVVDDSQLPKDRFSAERLKGVDSTLKIQPAKLEDSAVYLCASSSPLAGSYEQYFGPGTRLTVT.

The chain employs TRBV7-8 and TRBJ2-7, with TRBD2 matching 12 bases. V shed 5 bases, J shed 2 bases, and the junction held 25 bases outside the gene matches. The CDR3 is 22 amino acids. Germline V gives CDR1 SGHVS, CDR2 FQNEAQ. The CDR3 coding sequence is TGTGCCAGCAGCAACGACGAAGCAAGACAGAGGACTAGCGGGATCGGGGCCTACGAGCAGTACTTC. Amino acid sequence: CASSNDEARQRTSGIGAYEQYF.

The rearrangement links TRBV6-5 to TRBJ1-1; D remains unclear. In germline, CDR1 is MNHEY, CDR2 SVGAGI. Trimming pared 6 bases from V and 5 bases from J, leaving 16 bases between. The CDR3 runs 14 residues. The CDR3 nucleotides read TGTGCCAGCAGCTCCCCGGGCTCGGGGACTGAAGCTTTCTTT. It yields the protein CASSSPGSGTEAFF.

The CDR3 DNA is TGTGCCAGCAGTTTTACGGGAGCCTATGGCTACACCTTC. Translating gives CASSFTGAYGYTF. The chain combines TRBV2 with TRBJ1-2; no firm D call. The CDR3 extends over 13 amino acids. Trimming cost V 5 bases and J 4 bases, with 11 bases left between them. Germline V gene data show CDR1 as SNHLY and CDR2 as FYNNEI. Filled out from reference TRBV2 and TRBJ1-2, the complete variable domain reads EPEVTQTPSHQVTQMGQEVILRCVPISNHLYFYWYRQILGQKVEFLVSFYNNEISEKSEIFDDQFSVERPDGSNFTLKIRSTKLEDSAMYFCASSFTGAYGYTFGSGTRLTVV.

In its sample, this clone was seen once. The gene calls are TRBV6-5 and TRBJ1-3, with TRBD1 as a possible D gene (5 bases). There are 14 residues in the CDR3. Trimming pared 3 bases from V and 2 bases from J, leaving 8 bases between. CDR1 and CDR2 (germline): MNHEY, SVGAGI. The CDR3 is CASSYRGTGNTIYF. The CDR3 bases are TGTGCCAGCAGTTATAGGGGTACTGGAAACACCATATATTTT.

This chain's CDR3 is CASSESLAANNEQFF. CDR3 sequence (DNA): TGTGCCAGCAGCGAATCGCTAGCGGCCAACAATGAGCAGTTCTTC. This chain connects TRBV9 to TRBJ2-1, with 7 bases matching TRBD2. The J segment lost 5 bases and the V segment lost 3 bases, leaving 8 bases of the junction unmatched. The CDR3 is made up of 15 amino acids. Looked up from germline, CDR1 is SGDLS and CDR2 is YYNGEE. The full variable domain, with the rest looked up from reference TRBV9 and TRBJ2-1, is DSGVTQTPKHLITATGQRVTLRCSPRSGDLSVYWYQQSLDQGLQFLIQYYNGEERAKGNILERFSAQQFPDLHSELNLSSLELGDSALYFCASSESLAANNEQFFGPGTRLTVL.

The chain combines TRBV15 with TRBJ1-3; D is possibly TRBD1 (6 bases). Deletions cut 0 bases from V and 2 bases from J, with 8 bases between. CDR3 length equals 15 residues. CDR1 and CDR2 from the germline V gene are LNHNV and YYDKDF (reference sequence). CDR3 sequence: CATSRDPGAGNTIYF. The DNA of the CDR3 is TGTGCCACCAGCAGAGACCCAGGGGCTGGAAACACCATATATTTT. The entire variable domain, with the rest obtained from reference TRBV15 and TRBJ1-3, is as follows: DAMVIQNPRYQVTQFGKPVTLSCSQTLNHNVMYWYQQKSSQAPKLLFHYYDKDFNNEADTPDNFQSRRPNTSFCFLDIRSPGLGDTAMYLCATSRDPGAGNTIYFGEGSWLTVV.

V is TRBV10-3 and J is TRBJ2-2, with 16 nucleotides matching TRBD2. Germline CDR1 is ENHRY and CDR2 is SYGVKD. Unmatched junction bases numbered 20, after V lost 9 bases and J lost 4 bases. The CDR3 loop spans 21 amino acids. CDR3 DNA: TGTGCCATACGACTGGACAGCGGCCCGGGACTAGCGGGAGGGCCCACCGGGGAGCTGTTTTTT. The encoded protein is CAIRLDSGPGLAGGPTGELFF.

This chain links TRBV5-1 with TRBJ2-7, with TRBD2 matching 7 bases. J lost 4 bases, V lost 3 bases, and 10 bases had no gene match. Germline CDR1 SGHRS, CDR2 YFSETQ. The CDR3 sequence is 15 residues long. CDR3 sequence: CASSSAASGPYEQYF. CDR3 sequence (DNA): TGCGCCAGCAGCTCCGCGGCTAGCGGCCCATACGAGCAGTACTTC.

This clone was observed a few times. The gene calls are TRBV29-1 and TRBJ2-7; D may be TRBD2 (7 bases). CDR3 length: 12 residues. Trimming left V 6 bases short and J 6 bases short, with 15 bases between. The V gene's germline CDR1 is SQVTM and CDR2 ANQGSEA. CDR3 bases: TGCAGCGTCCCTAAGGGGGGGGCCGAGCAGTACTTC. This gives the protein CSVPKGGAEQYF.

The rearrangement uses TRBV28 and TRBJ1-6; 7 nucleotides agree with TRBD1. CDR1 and CDR2 from the germline V gene are MDHEN and SYDVKM. With 4 bases clipped from V and 7 bases from J, the junction kept 7 bases outside the gene matches. The CDR3 contains 15 residues. CDR3 bases: TGTGCCAGCAGTTCCCCCGACAGGGAAAATTCACCCCTCCACTTT. As protein: CASSSPDRENSPLHF.